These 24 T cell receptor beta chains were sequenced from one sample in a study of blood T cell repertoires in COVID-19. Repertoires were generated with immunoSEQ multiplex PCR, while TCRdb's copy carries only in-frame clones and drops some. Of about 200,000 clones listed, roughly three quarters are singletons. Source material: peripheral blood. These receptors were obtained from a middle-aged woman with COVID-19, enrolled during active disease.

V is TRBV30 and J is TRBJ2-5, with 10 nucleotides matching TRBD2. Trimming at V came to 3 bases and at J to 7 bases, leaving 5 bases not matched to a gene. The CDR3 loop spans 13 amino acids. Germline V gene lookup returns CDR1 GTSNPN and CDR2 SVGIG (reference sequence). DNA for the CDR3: TGTGCCTGGAGGAAGCGGGAGGGAGGGACCCAGTACTTC. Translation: CAWRKREGGTQYF.

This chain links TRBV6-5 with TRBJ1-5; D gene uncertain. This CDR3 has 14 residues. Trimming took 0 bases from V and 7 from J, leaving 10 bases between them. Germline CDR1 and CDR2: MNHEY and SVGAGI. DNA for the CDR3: TGTGCCAGCAGTTACTCGAGACTAGGGCAGCCCCAGCATTTT. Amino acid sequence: CASSYSRLGQPQHF.

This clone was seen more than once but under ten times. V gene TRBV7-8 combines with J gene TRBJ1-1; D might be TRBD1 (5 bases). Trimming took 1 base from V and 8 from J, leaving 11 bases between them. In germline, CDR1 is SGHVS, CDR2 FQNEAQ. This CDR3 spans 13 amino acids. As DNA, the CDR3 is TGTGCCAGCAGCTTAGGACCCTCAGGGGAAGCTTTCTTT. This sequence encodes CASSLGPSGEAFF.

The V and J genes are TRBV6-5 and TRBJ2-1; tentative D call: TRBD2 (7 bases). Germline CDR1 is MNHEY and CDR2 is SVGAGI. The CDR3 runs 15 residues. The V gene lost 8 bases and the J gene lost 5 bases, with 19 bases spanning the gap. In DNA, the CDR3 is TGTGCCAGCTCAGGGAGCGGGACACCTAACAATGAGCAGTTCTTC. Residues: CASSGSGTPNNEQFF.

The chain's CDR3 is CASSLRGSYEQYF. The CDR3 DNA is TGCGCCAGCAGCTTGAGGGGCTCCTACGAGCAGTACTTC. The chain uses TRBV5-1 and TRBJ2-7; D is perhaps TRBD1 (5 bases). The CDR3 has 13 amino acids. The V and J ends lost 1 base and 0 bases respectively, with 5 bases between them. The germline gives CDR1 SGHRS, CDR2 YFSETQ.

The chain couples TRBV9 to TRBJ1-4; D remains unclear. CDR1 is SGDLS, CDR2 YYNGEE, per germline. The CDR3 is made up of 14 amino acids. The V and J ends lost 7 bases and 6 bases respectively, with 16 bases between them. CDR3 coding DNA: TGTGCCAGCTCTCGTGTGCTGGGAGATGAAAAACTGTTTTTT. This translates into CASSRVLGDEKLFF. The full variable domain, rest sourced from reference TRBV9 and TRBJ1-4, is DSGVTQTPKHLITATGQRVTLRCSPRSGDLSVYWYQQSLDQGLQFLIQYYNGEERAKGNILERFSAQQFPDLHSELNLSSLELGDSALYFCASSRVLGDEKLFFGSGTQLSVL.

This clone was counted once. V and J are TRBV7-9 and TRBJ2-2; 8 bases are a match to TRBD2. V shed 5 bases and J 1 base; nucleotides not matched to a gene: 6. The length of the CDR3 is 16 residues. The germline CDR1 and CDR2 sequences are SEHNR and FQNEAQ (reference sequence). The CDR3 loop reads CASSPKAGGNTGELFF. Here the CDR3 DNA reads TGTGCCAGCAGCCCAAAGGCGGGGGGGAACACCGGGGAGCTGTTTTTT.

The DNA for the CDR3 is TGCGCCAGCAGCTCTAGACAGCCCCCGGGGGACACTGAAGCTTTCTTT. Translating it yields CASSSRQPPGDTEAFF. The genes are TRBV5-1 and TRBJ1-1; a weak D match, TRBD1 (5 bases). Looked up from germline, CDR1 is SGHRS and CDR2 is YFSETQ. The length of the CDR3 is 16 residues. Trimming stripped 3 bases from V and 3 bases from J, with 18 bases between.

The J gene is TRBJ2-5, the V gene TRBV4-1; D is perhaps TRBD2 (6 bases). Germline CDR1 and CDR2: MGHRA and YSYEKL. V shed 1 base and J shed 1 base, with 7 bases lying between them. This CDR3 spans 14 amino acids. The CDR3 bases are TGCGCCAGCAGCCAAGGTAGCGGCCAAGAGACCCAGTACTTC. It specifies CASSQGSGQETQYF.

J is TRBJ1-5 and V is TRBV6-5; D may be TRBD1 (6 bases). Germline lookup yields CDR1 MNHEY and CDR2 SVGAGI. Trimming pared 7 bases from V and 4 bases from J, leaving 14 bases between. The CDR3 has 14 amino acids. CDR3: CASTPTGKNQPQHF. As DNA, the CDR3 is TGTGCCAGCACCCCCACAGGGAAAAATCAGCCCCAGCATTTT.

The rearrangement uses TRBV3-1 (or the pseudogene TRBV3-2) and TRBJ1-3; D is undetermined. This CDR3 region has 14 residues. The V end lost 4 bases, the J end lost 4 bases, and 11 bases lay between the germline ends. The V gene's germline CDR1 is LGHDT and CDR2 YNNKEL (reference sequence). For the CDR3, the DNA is TGTGCCAGCAGCCGCGCTACCCCAGGAAACACCATATATTTT. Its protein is CASSRATPGNTIYF.

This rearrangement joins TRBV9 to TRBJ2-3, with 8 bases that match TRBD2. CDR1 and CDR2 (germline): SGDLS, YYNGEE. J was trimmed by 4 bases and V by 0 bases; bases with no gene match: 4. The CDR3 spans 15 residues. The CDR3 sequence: CASSVAGGPSDTQYF. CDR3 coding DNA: TGTGCCAGCAGCGTAGCGGGAGGGCCATCAGATACGCAGTATTTT. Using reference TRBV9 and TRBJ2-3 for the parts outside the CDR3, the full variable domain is DSGVTQTPKHLITATGQRVTLRCSPRSGDLSVYWYQQSLDQGLQFLIQYYNGEERAKGNILERFSAQQFPDLHSELNLSSLELGDSALYFCASSVAGGPSDTQYFGPGTRLTVL.

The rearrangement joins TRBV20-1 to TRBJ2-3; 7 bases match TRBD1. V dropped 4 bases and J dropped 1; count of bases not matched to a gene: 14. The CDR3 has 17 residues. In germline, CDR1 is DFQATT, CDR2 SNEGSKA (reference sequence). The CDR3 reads CSANDRARVAGTDTQYF. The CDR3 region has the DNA TGCAGTGCTAATGACAGGGCAAGGGTCGCGGGCACAGATACGCAGTATTTT.

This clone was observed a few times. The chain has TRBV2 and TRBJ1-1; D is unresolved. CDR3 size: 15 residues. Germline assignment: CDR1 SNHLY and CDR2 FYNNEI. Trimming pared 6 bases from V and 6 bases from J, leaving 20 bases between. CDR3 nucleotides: TGTGCCAGCAGCTTGACGGCTTCCTTGGGCCCTGAAGCTTTCTTT. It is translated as CASSLTASLGPEAFF.

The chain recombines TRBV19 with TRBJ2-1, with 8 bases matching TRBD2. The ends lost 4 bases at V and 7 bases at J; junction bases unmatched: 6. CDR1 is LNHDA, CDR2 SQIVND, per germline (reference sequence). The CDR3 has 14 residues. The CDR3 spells CASSRRGDDNEQFF. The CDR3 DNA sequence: TGTGCCAGTAGTAGGCGGGGGGACGATAATGAGCAGTTCTTC.

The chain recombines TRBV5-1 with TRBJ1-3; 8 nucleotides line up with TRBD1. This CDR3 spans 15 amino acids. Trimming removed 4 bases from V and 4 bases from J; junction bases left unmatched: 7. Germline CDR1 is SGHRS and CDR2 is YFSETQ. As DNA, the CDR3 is TGCGCCAGCAGCGAAGACGGGGACAGGGGAAACACCATATATTTT. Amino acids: CASSEDGDRGNTIYF.

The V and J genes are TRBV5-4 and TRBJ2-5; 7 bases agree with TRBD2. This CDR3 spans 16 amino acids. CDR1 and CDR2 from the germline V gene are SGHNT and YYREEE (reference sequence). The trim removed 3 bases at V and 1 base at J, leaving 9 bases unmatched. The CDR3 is CASSSNRGGGQETQYF. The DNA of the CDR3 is TGTGCCAGCAGCTCTAACCGCGGGGGTGGCCAAGAGACCCAGTACTTC.

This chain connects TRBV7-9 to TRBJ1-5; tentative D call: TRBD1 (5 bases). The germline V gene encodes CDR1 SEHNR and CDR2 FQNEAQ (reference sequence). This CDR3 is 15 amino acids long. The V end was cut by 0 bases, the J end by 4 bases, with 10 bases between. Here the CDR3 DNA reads TGTGCCAGCAGCTTAGCAGGAGGGGAAAATCAGCCCCAGCATTTT. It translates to CASSLAGGENQPQHF.

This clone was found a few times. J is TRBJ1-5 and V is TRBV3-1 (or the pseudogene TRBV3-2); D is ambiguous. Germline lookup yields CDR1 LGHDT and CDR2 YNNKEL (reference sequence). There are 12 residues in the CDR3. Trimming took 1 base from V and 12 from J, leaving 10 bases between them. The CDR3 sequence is CASSQGAAGQHF. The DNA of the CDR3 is TGTGCCAGCAGCCAAGGGGCCGCCGGCCAGCATTTT.

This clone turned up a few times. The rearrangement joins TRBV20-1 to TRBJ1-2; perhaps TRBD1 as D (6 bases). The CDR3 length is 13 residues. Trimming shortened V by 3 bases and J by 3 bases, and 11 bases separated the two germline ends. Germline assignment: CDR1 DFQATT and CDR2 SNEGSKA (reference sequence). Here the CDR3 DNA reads TGCAGTGCTAGTTCCAGGGGAGACTATGGCTACACCTTC. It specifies CSASSRGDYGYTF.

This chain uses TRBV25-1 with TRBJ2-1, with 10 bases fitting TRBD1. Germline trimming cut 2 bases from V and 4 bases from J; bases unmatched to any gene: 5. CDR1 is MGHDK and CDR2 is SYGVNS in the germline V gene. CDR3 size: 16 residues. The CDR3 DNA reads TGTGCCAGCAGTGAAATAGACAGGGGGCGATACAATGAGCAGTTCTTC. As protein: CASSEIDRGRYNEQFF.

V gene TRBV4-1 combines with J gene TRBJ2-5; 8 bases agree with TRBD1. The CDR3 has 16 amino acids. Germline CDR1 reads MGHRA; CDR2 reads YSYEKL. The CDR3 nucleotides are TGCCCCCCCAGCCGCCTCCCCGGACAGGGCCAAGAGACCCAGTACTTC. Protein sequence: CPPSRLPGQGQETQYF.

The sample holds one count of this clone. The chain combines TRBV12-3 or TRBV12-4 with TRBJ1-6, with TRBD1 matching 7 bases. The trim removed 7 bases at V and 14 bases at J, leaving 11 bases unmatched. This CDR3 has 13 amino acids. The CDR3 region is CASTSTGASALHF. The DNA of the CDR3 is TGTGCCAGCACCTCCACAGGGGCCTCGGCCCTCCACTTT.

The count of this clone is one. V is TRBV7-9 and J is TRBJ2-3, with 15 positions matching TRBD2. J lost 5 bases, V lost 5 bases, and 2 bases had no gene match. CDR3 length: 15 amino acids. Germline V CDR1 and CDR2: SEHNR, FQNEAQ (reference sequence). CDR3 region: CASSQGLAGGDTQYF. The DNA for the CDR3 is TGTGCCAGCAGCCAGGGACTAGCGGGAGGAGATACGCAGTATTTT.